This TCR beta chain is from a study of metastatic and nonmetastatic thyroid tumors. In the study overall: Thyroid patients, malignant and benign, had repertoires compared across blood and tumor or nodule tissue.

This CDR3 region has 16 residues. In germline, CDR1 is MNHEY, CDR2 SVGEGT. Trimming left V 6 bases short and J 3 bases short, with 20 bases between. Treatment of any kind had been given to no patient before thyroid surgery. In the study's own analysis: Variation in CDR3 across clinicopathological groups served as the basis for constructing a distant-metastasis classifier in papillary thyroid cancer. Using MiXCR, TCRdb reanalyzed the PCR reads. The V and J calls follow TCRdb's processing rather than the paper's. The sample lists roughly 38,000 clones; roughly a fifth were seen once. Sequenced input: blood. V is TRBV6-2 or TRBV6-3 and J is TRBJ1-2; D call uncertain. The TCR sequence derives from a female donor with papillary thyroid cancer or a benign thyroid nodule (not recorded which). Some clones in this sample may be carry-over from other donors' samples. CDR3 sequence (DNA): TGTGCCAGCAGCCTACCGTCGAGGTTCCTGGACTATGGCTACACCTTC. Translation gives CASSLPSRFLDYGYTF.